Presented here are 3 T cell receptor beta chains from one specimen sequenced in a study of blood T cell repertoires in COVID-19. This table comes from immunoSEQ multiplex PCR, and its TCRdb copy is limited to in-frame clones, with some not included. The profile shows around 310,000 clones, 80% to 90% of them singletons. The sample was PBMCs or T cells enriched from blood (not recorded which). Receptors originate from a man under 40 who had recovered from COVID-19.

Only one count was recorded for this clone. The CDR3 bases are TGCGCCAGCAGCTTAGCGGGGGGGCGTGGTGAGCAGTTCTTC. Protein product: CASSLAGGRGEQFF. The chain recombines TRBV5-1 with TRBJ2-1, with 10 bases fitting TRBD2. The CDR3 is made up of 14 amino acids. V was pared by 2 bases and J by 9 bases, with 5 bases of the junction left unmatched. CDR1 SGHRS and CDR2 YFSETQ come from the germline V gene. Looking up the rest from reference TRBV5-1 and TRBJ2-1 gives the full variable domain: KAGVTQTPRYLIKTRGQQVTLSCSPISGHRSVSWYQQTPGQGLQFLFEYFSETQRNKGNFPGRFSGRQFSNSRSEMNVSTLELGDSALYLCASSLAGGRGEQFFGPGTRLTVL.

The genes are TRBV3-1 (or the pseudogene TRBV3-2) and TRBJ2-7; 11 bases are shared with TRBD2. The germline CDR1 and CDR2 sequences are LGHDT and YNNKEL (reference sequence). V trimming: 4 bases; J trimming: 1 base; junction bases outside the gene matches: 3. There are 15 residues in the CDR3. In DNA, the CDR3 is TGTGCCAGCAGCCTAGCGGGGGGGTATTCCTACGAGCAGTACTTC. This gives the protein CASSLAGGYSYEQYF.

This clone was seen more than once but under ten times. The chain has TRBV6-4 and TRBJ1-2; tentative D call: TRBD1 (6 bases). Germline lookup yields CDR1 MRHNA and CDR2 SNTAGT. Trimming took off 6 bases at V and 6 bases at J, with 23 bases between the two ends. The length of the CDR3 is 16 residues. The DNA for the CDR3 is TGTGCCAGCAGGCCTACTCATCAGGGGTTTTTAGATGGCTACACCTTC. Translating gives CASRPTHQGFLDGYTF.